These 20 T cell receptor beta chains came from one sample sequenced in a study of Ad26.COV2.S vaccination and SARS-CoV-2 variants (dated by TCRdb to about 2021). The treatment or condition label on this specimen signifies: roughly 20 received Ad26.COV2.S at low or high dose, single or two shots; about 5 received placebo; per-sample allocation not given. Repertoires of vaccine and placebo recipients were sequenced from samples taken on day 63 after the first injection. To prepare the library, the immunoSEQ multiplex PCR assay was applied. TCRdb took this table from immuneACCESS and kept in-frame rearrangements with V and J called. Such tables lack part of the clones; where checked against another copy, unresolved V genes explain under half of the gap, and the rest is unexplained. Present in this sample are approximately 480,000 clones, around 90% of which were seen just once. The biggest ten clones account for roughly 13% of the sample.

Here the sequenced sample was peripheral blood, taken in a trial of Ad26.COV2.S vaccine versus placebo. The receptors come from a person aged 18-65 years who received the Ad26.COV2.S COVID-19 vaccine or a placebo.

The chain links TRBV6-5 to TRBJ2-7; 8 bases line up with TRBD2. J lost 3 bases, V lost 5 bases, and 6 bases had no gene match. CDR1 and CDR2 from the germline V gene are MNHEY and SVGAGI. CDR3 length: 14 residues. In nucleotides, the CDR3 is TGTGCCAGCAGTAACGGGGGGGCCTACTACGAGCAGTACTTC. Its protein product is CASSNGGAYYEQYF.

This rearrangement joins TRBV7-2 to TRBJ1-6; D not certain. The CDR3 runs 15 residues. With 6 bases removed from V and 6 bases from J, the gap between germline ends came to 15 bases. Germline CDR1 and CDR2: SGHTA and FQGNSA. The CDR3 DNA sequence: TGTGCCAGCAGAAAAAACCTGGGCAGTAATTCACCCCTCCACTTT. It yields the protein CASRKNLGSNSPLHF.

The chain combines TRBV6-2 or TRBV6-3 with TRBJ2-3; D is undetermined. From germline, CDR1 is MNHEY and CDR2 SVGEGT. Trimming pared 5 bases from V and 5 bases from J, leaving 14 bases between. The CDR3 sequence is 14 residues long. This CDR3 reads CASSQTPNLDTQYF. For the CDR3, the DNA is TGTGCCAGCAGTCAAACCCCCAACCTAGATACGCAGTATTTT.

This rearrangement joins TRBV14 to TRBJ2-3; D is unresolved. The germline CDR1 and CDR2 sequences are SGHDN and FVKESK. This CDR3 spans 12 amino acids. Trimming left V 1 base short and J 6 bases short, with 5 bases between. The chain's CDR3 is CASSQVSDTQYF. As DNA, the CDR3 is TGTGCCAGCAGCCAAGTGTCGGATACGCAGTATTTT.

This sequence joins TRBV25-1 and TRBJ2-4; no firm D call. With 4 bases removed from V and 1 base from J, the gap between germline ends came to 8 bases. Germline V gene lookup returns CDR1 MGHDK and CDR2 SYGVNS. The CDR3 has 14 residues. The CDR3 loop reads CASSGLYAKNIQYF. The CDR3 DNA follows: TGTGCCAGCAGTGGTCTCTACGCCAAAAACATTCAGTACTTC.

This chain links TRBV3-1 (or the pseudogene TRBV3-2) with TRBJ1-3; D remains unclear. Trimming took 4 bases from V and 0 from J, leaving 10 bases between them. This CDR3 contains 15 residues. Germline V gene sequence: CDR1 LGHDT, CDR2 YNNKEL (reference sequence). This CDR3 is CASSPRPYSGNTIYF. In nucleotides, the CDR3 is TGTGCCAGCAGCCCCCGCCCATACTCTGGAAACACCATATATTTT.

A remark on this clone: Other DNA sequences in the same sample also yield this CDR3. The J gene is TRBJ1-2, the V gene TRBV18; D ambiguous. The CDR3 length is 14 residues. The germline V gene encodes CDR1 KGHSH and CDR2 LQKENI. V was cut by 1 base and J by 2 bases, with 8 bases left in between. The CDR3 nucleotides are TGTGCCAGCTCACCACGGGCAGACAACTATGGCTACACCTTC. Protein product: CASSPRADNYGYTF.

The chain couples TRBV2 to TRBJ1-3, with D possibly being TRBD1 (5 bases). V was clipped by 6 bases and J by 0 bases, with 9 bases between them. There are 14 residues in the CDR3. Germline V gene lookup returns CDR1 SNHLY and CDR2 FYNNEI. As DNA, the CDR3 is TGTGCCAGCAGGGTACAGGCCTCTGGAAACACCATATATTTT. Amino acid sequence: CASRVQASGNTIYF.

This clone occurred a few times. This chain joins TRBV5-4 and TRBJ1-2, with 11 bases matching TRBD1. Germline lookup yields CDR1 SGHNT and CDR2 YYREEE (reference sequence). V lost 4 bases to trimming and J lost 4 bases; unmatched junction nucleotides: 6. CDR3 size: 15 residues. Written as DNA, the CDR3 is TGTGCCAGCAGCCCCCGGACAGGGGGCCTCTATGGCTACACCTTC. Translated, it gives CASSPRTGGLYGYTF.

The chain is built from TRBV5-1 and TRBJ2-7, with D maybe TRBD1 (5 bases). Germline CDR1 is SGHRS and CDR2 is YFSETQ. CDR3 length: 15 amino acids. The V gene lost 5 bases and the J gene lost 2 bases, with 17 bases spanning the gap. CDR3 sequence (DNA): TGCGCCAGCAGATCTCAACCGACAGCGACCTACGAGCAGTACTTC. Protein: CASRSQPTATYEQYF.

This rearrangement joins TRBV7-9 to TRBJ2-5; a weak D match, TRBD1 (5 bases). The V end was cut by 4 bases, the J end by 3 bases, with 15 bases between. The CDR3 sequence is 15 residues long. Germline lookup yields CDR1 SEHNR and CDR2 FQNEAQ (reference sequence). CDR3 residues: CASSSNRRSKETQYF. DNA of the CDR3: TGTGCCAGCAGCTCAAACAGGCGATCAAAAGAGACCCAGTACTTC.

This rearrangement joins TRBV28 to TRBJ1-2; 10 nucleotides match TRBD1. CDR3 length: 13 residues. Trimming took 7 bases from V and 6 from J; bases not matched to a gene: 5. Looked up from germline, CDR1 is MDHEN and CDR2 is SYDVKM. The CDR3 protein is CASTLGQGDGYTF. For the CDR3, the DNA is TGTGCCAGCACCCTCGGACAGGGGGATGGCTACACCTTC.

This chain links TRBV5-6 with TRBJ2-2; D is unclear. Deletions cut 2 bases from V and 0 bases from J, with 8 bases between. The CDR3 consists of 15 residues. CDR1 and CDR2 (germline): SGHDT, YYEEEE. CDR3 bases: TGTGCCAGCAGCTTTACTCTCGCGAACACCGGGGAGCTGTTTTTT. Protein: CASSFTLANTGELFF.

This clone was seen just once. The chain couples TRBV6-4 to TRBJ2-3; 7 nucleotides match TRBD2. Trimming took 2 bases from V and 6 from J; bases not matched to a gene: 2. The CDR3 is 13 residues long. Germline CDR1 reads MRHNA; CDR2 reads SNTAGT. CDR3 bases: TGTGCCAGCAGTGACGGGGAGGGGGATACGCAGTATTTT. Its protein is CASSDGEGDTQYF.

CDR3 residues: CASSLAQGVYGYTF. The CDR3 DNA reads TGTGCCAGCAGCTTAGCACAGGGGGTGTATGGCTACACCTTC. This chain links TRBV11-1 with TRBJ1-2; TRBD1 matches at 8 bases. CDR1 is SGHAT, CDR2 FQDESV, per germline (reference sequence). This CDR3 spans 14 amino acids. The junction had 2 bases not matched to a gene; V was cut back by 0 bases and J by 5 bases.

J is TRBJ1-2 and V is TRBV6-1; D is unresolved. Per the germline V gene, CDR1 is MNHNS and CDR2 is SASEGT. The CDR3 covers 13 residues. Trimming took 1 base from V and 7 from J, leaving 10 bases between them. CDR3 region: CASSEETWVGYTF. CDR3 bases: TGTGCCAGCAGTGAAGAGACGTGGGTTGGCTACACCTTC.

Here the CDR3 reads CSANLANEQFF. Written as DNA, the CDR3 is TGCAGTGCTAATTTGGCCAATGAGCAGTTCTTC. The chain couples TRBV20-1 to TRBJ2-1; unclear D gene. The CDR3 is made up of 11 amino acids. V dropped 4 bases and J dropped 6 bases, with 7 bases sitting between them. CDR1 and CDR2 (germline): DFQATT, SNEGSKA (reference sequence).

The chain combines TRBV4-1 with TRBJ1-3; D possibly corresponds to TRBD1 (5 bases). Trimming pared 0 bases from V and 0 bases from J, leaving 12 bases between. CDR1 and CDR2 (germline): MGHRA, YSYEKL. The CDR3 covers 17 residues. The CDR3, as DNA: TGCGCCAGCAGCCAAGAGCTTGGGGCCGACTCTGGAAACACCATATATTTT. Encoded protein: CASSQELGADSGNTIYF.

This clone was picked up one time. The chain couples TRBV5-4 to TRBJ2-3; no clear D gene. CDR3 size: 17 residues. From germline, CDR1 is SGHNT and CDR2 YYREEE (reference sequence). Trimming stripped 0 bases from V and 0 bases from J, with 14 bases between. This CDR3 is CASSLDSGGSSTDTQYF. For the CDR3, the DNA is TGTGCCAGCAGCTTGGATTCGGGCGGCTCTAGCACAGATACGCAGTATTTT.

In its sample, this clone was seen once. The gene calls are TRBV5-1 and TRBJ1-6, with 7 bases aligning to TRBD1. V shed 4 bases, J shed 5 bases, and the junction held 6 bases outside the gene matches. Germline CDR1 and CDR2: SGHRS and YFSETQ. This CDR3 contains 15 residues. The DNA of the CDR3 is TGCGCCAGCAGCGCATCCGGGACAGATAATTCACCCCTCCACTTT. Amino acid sequence: CASSASGTDNSPLHF.